These 16 T cell receptor beta chains were all obtained from the same sample, sequenced in a study of vaccination and CD4 T cells after COVID-19. Sequencing of the DNA from cultured CD4+ T cells was carried out with the Oncomine TCR Beta short-read assay. TCRdb independently ran MiXCR on the PCR reads; one entry per CDR3 protein. This repertoire shows fewer than 6,500 distinct CDR3 sequences, about 35% found once; its top ten account for less than 35%. These receptors lack a known antigen. Treatment described: approximately 9-day PBMC culture with coronavirus spike peptide pools or control peptides (ViraFEST assay). Collection of the unexposed donor's CD4+ T cells took place before the COVID-19 pandemic (2011-2018). Sequenced input: CD4+ T cells from blood, cultured in vitro. The receptor set was obtained from a human donor in good health.

By share, this clonotype ranks as medium-sized. The chain uses TRBV6-1 and TRBJ2-1; TRBD2 matches 8 bases. This CDR3 is built from 14 residues. Trimming took 0 bases from V and 10 from J; bases not matched to a gene: 5. From germline, CDR1 is MNHNS and CDR2 SASEGT. The CDR3 is CASSEAVIAGEQFF. CDR3 DNA: TGTGCCAGCAGTGAAGCGGTGATAGCGGGGGAGCAGTTCTTC.

CDR3 DNA sequence: TGTGCCAGCAGCGCGCAGGGACCCGGGGAGCTGTTTTTT. This encodes CASSAQGPGELFF. V usage is TRBV5-8 and J usage is TRBJ2-2, with D possibly being TRBD1 or TRBD2 (5 bases each). The germline V gene encodes CDR1 SGHTS and CDR2 YDEGEE. The ends were cut back, 4 bases at V and 6 bases at J, with 10 bases in the middle. The CDR3 spans 13 residues.

The table lists this clonotype with a count of one. V usage is TRBV6-2 or TRBV6-3 and J usage is TRBJ2-1; 10 bases match TRBD2. Germline V gene lookup returns CDR1 MNHEY and CDR2 SVGEGT. Trimming at V came to 2 bases and at J to 7 bases, leaving 8 bases not matched to a gene. CDR3 length equals 16 residues. The CDR3 DNA reads as TGTGCCAGCAGTTACAGACAGCGGGGGGGCCCGAATGAGCAGTTCTTC. Translating it yields CASSYRQRGGPNEQFF.

The rearrangement uses TRBV5-1 and TRBJ1-6; D remains unclear. The length of the CDR3 is 15 residues. Germline V gives CDR1 SGHRS, CDR2 YFSETQ. Trimming removed 3 bases at V and 8 bases at J, with 15 bases between. CDR3 loop: CASSSDGYGYSPLHF. The CDR3 bases are TGCGCCAGCAGCTCGGACGGTTATGGGTATTCACCCCTCCACTTT.

This clonotype was counted a few times. The DNA for the CDR3 is TGCAGTGCTAGTGGGGCATCCTACGAGCAGTACTTC. It codes for CSASGASYEQYF. The chain has TRBV20-1 and TRBJ2-7, with a possible D match to TRBD1 (5 bases). Germline V gene lookup returns CDR1 DFQATT and CDR2 SNEGSKA (reference sequence). The CDR3 consists of 12 residues. The ends were cut back, 3 bases at V and 1 base at J, with 7 bases in the middle.

This sequence joins TRBV9 and TRBJ2-5, with D maybe TRBD2 (7 bases). CDR1 and CDR2 (germline): SGDLS, YYNGEE. This CDR3 spans 15 amino acids. Trimming shortened V by 0 bases and J by 5 bases, and 14 bases separated the two germline ends. For the CDR3, the DNA is TGTGCCAGCAGCGTAGCGGAGGGGGGGCTCGAGACCCAGTACTTC. Translation: CASSVAEGGLETQYF.

The rearrangement uses TRBV6-1 and TRBJ1-1; 7 bases match TRBD1. Germline CDR1 and CDR2: MNHNS and SASEGT. The CDR3 totals 14 residues. Trimming removed 5 bases from V and 5 bases from J; junction bases left unmatched: 8. CDR3 region: CASSLRQGWTEAFF. CDR3 coding DNA: TGTGCCAGCAGTCTACGACAGGGTTGGACTGAAGCTTTCTTT.

This chain joins TRBV5-4 and TRBJ2-2, with TRBD2 matching over 7 bases. The CDR3 is 15 residues long. Germline trimming cut 5 bases from V and 5 bases from J; bases unmatched to any gene: 9. CDR1 and CDR2 (germline): SGHNT, YYREEE (reference sequence). The CDR3 DNA sequence: TGTGCCAGCAGTAATGGGGGGGAGGCGACCGGGGAGCTGTTTTTT. It translates to CASSNGGEATGELFF.

This clonotype was counted a few times. The chain has TRBV6-4 and TRBJ1-2; tentative D call: TRBD1 (5 bases). From germline, CDR1 is MRHNA and CDR2 SNTAGT. The CDR3 covers 13 residues. V dropped 0 bases and J dropped 6 bases, with 8 bases sitting between them. Written as DNA, the CDR3 is TGTGCCAGCAGTGACTCGGGGCGGAATGGCTACACCTTC. This gives the protein CASSDSGRNGYTF.

The CDR3 is CASSQISGGSYNEQFF. The CDR3 DNA reads as TGTGCCAGCAGCCAGATTAGCGGGGGCTCCTACAATGAGCAGTTCTTC. The chain employs TRBV7-3 and TRBJ2-1, with 9 bases aligning to TRBD2. In germline, CDR1 is SGHTA, CDR2 FQGTGA. The CDR3 is made up of 16 amino acids. V gave up 5 bases and J gave up 0 bases; unmatched junction bases: 5.

On this clonotype itself: Since a much larger clone is just one base distant, this may be a read error. The rearrangement joins TRBV7-2 to TRBJ1-6; D is unclear. CDR1 and CDR2 from the germline V gene are SGHTA and FQGNSA. The CDR3 totals 15 residues. CDR3 protein: CARSFSYASNSPLHF. As DNA, the CDR3 is TGTGCCCGCAGCTTTTCATACGCAAGTAATTCACCCCTCCACTTT.

The chain links TRBV12-3 or TRBV12-4 to TRBJ2-1; D remains unclear. The V end lost 6 bases, the J end lost 3 bases, and 6 bases lay between the germline ends. CDR3 length: 12 residues. The CDR3 nucleotides read TGTGCCAGCAGACACAACTACAATGAGCAGTTCTTC. This translates into CASRHNYNEQFF.

The J gene is TRBJ1-2, the V gene TRBV19; D is undetermined. V lost 3 bases and J 4 bases, leaving 18 bases between the germline ends. This CDR3 contains 16 residues. Germline V gene lookup returns CDR1 LNHDA and CDR2 SQIVND (reference sequence). CDR3 sequence (DNA): TGTGCCAGTAGTATGCTAACAGAGACTCGGTTCTATGGCTACACCTTC. This codes for CASSMLTETRFYGYTF.

This clonotype has more than one count but fewer than ten. The chain has TRBV10-1 and TRBJ2-3; the match to TRBD2 covers 9 bases. The trim removed 4 bases at V and 6 bases at J, leaving 8 bases unmatched. The CDR3 consists of 15 residues. The germline V gene encodes CDR1 WNHNN and CDR2 SYGVQD (reference sequence). The CDR3 region is CASSGRASGADTQYF. In DNA form, the CDR3 reads TGCGCCAGCAGTGGGAGAGCTAGCGGGGCGGATACGCAGTATTTT.

This clonotype has more than one count but fewer than ten. The CDR3 here is CASSFGGGETQYF. DNA of the CDR3: TGTGCCAGCAGTTTTGGGGGAGGGGAGACCCAGTACTTC. The J gene is TRBJ2-5, the V gene TRBV12-3 or TRBV12-4; 7 nucleotides match TRBD2. V was pared by 3 bases and J by 5 bases, with 3 bases of the junction left unmatched. This CDR3 contains 13 residues.

This clonotype was counted between two and nine times. The chain links TRBV27 to TRBJ1-2; D gene uncertain. V lost 3 bases and J 7 bases, leaving 12 bases between the germline ends. The length of the CDR3 is 13 residues. Germline V gene sequence: CDR1 MNHEY, CDR2 SMNVEV (reference sequence). CDR3 nucleotides: TGTGCCAGCAGTTTCACCCCAGAGACTGGCTACACCTTC. Protein sequence: CASSFTPETGYTF.